The TCR beta chain under discussion was sequenced for a study of blood T cell repertoires in COVID-19. Study-level background: COVID-19 samples, acute and convalescent, were from the United States, Italy and Spain. The cDNA or gDNA used as material had been derived from T cells, B-cell-depleted T cells, or PBMCs.

Per the original methods: Quantification of nucleated cells was approximated via reference gene primer amplification. Repertoires were generated with immunoSEQ multiplex PCR, while TCRdb's copy carries only in-frame clones and drops some. V, J and clone size derive from that table, while D and trimming were established from the DNA sequence. Of 40,000 to 50,000 clones listed, roughly 86% were seen once; the top ten hold over 2%. The TCR was taken from a woman aged 55-69 years with acute or convalescent COVID-19. The sequenced sample was peripheral blood.

The CDR3 DNA is TGTGCCAGCAGCCAAGATTTCGGAGGGCTGTTCTCTGGAAACACCATATATTTT. Protein product: CASSQDFGGLFSGNTIYF. V usage is TRBV4-2 and J usage is TRBJ1-3; D is ambiguous. Trimming stripped 0 bases from V and 0 bases from J, with 15 bases between. Per the germline V gene, CDR1 is LGHNA and CDR2 is YNFKEQ. This CDR3 region has 18 residues.